This T cell receptor beta chain was retrieved from a study of cytomegalovirus exposure and HLA in healthy donors. The PCR used 60 Vbeta and 13 Jbeta primers. Original analysis: Later analysis identified tens of millions of unique TCR beta chains, approximately 11 million shared. Libraries were prepared by immunoSEQ multiplex PCR; TCRdb keeps only in-frame clonotypes and omits some of them. V and J calls plus clone size are reproduced from that table; the DNA served to infer D and trimming. The sample comprises 150,000 to 200,000 clones, 65% to 85% of which are singletons, and about 4.3% rests with the top ten. The study's findings and limits: Follow-up analysis later connected one missense variant in DCLRE1C with trimming of TCR beta V- and J-genes.

As for this clone: Its antigen is still unknown.

These donors counted as nominally healthy when sampled, but unrecorded immune exposures were likely. With 1 base removed from V and 3 bases from J, the gap between germline ends came to 7 bases. The CDR3 runs 13 residues. CDR1 is SGHNT, CDR2 YENEEA, per germline. The TCR comes from a woman between 50 and 59 years old in good health and CMV-seropositive. The chain has TRBV11-3 and TRBJ2-7; tentatively, D is TRBD2 (6 bases). The sample taken for sequencing was PBMCs. CDR3 DNA sequence: TGTGCCAGCAGCTTAGGGGAGGACTACGAGCAGTACTTC. This translates into CASSLGEDYEQYF.